The 4 T cell receptor beta chains below all came from one sample that was sequenced in a study of T cell changes during pregnancy in multiple sclerosis. Only in-frame clones appear in the TCRdb table, and some are missing; sequencing was by immunoSEQ multiplex PCR. Of tens of thousands of clones listed, approximately 92% are singletons. The sequences come from peripheral blood, collected in the third trimester of pregnancy. Receptors were obtained from a female donor in good health, enrolled as a control in a pregnancy study.

V usage is TRBV27 and J usage is TRBJ2-1, with D hard to call. The CDR3 is 16 amino acids. V was cut by 2 bases and J by 0 bases, with 11 bases left in between. CDR1 is MNHEY, CDR2 SMNVEV, per germline (reference sequence). CDR3 residues: CASSLRGLSSYNEQFF. As DNA, the CDR3 is TGTGCCAGCAGTTTACGCGGCCTAAGCTCCTACAATGAGCAGTTCTTC.

J is TRBJ1-4 and V is TRBV7-2; D gene unclear. Trimming pared 6 bases from V and 3 bases from J, leaving 11 bases between. Germline V gives CDR1 SGHTA, CDR2 FQGNSA. CDR3 length equals 14 residues. The CDR3 DNA is TGTGCCAGCAGTCGCCCCCCGGCTAATGAAAAACTGTTTTTT. Encoded protein: CASSRPPANEKLFF.

The chain couples TRBV2 to TRBJ2-2; 12 bases line up with TRBD2. With 7 bases clipped from V and 4 bases from J, the junction kept 4 bases outside the gene matches. The CDR3 has 15 residues. CDR1 is SNHLY and CDR2 is FYNNEI in the germline V gene. The CDR3: CASTGLAGRTGELFF. Here the CDR3 DNA reads TGTGCCAGCACCGGACTAGCGGGGCGCACCGGGGAGCTGTTTTTT.

This clone was detected a few times. J is TRBJ1-1 and V is TRBV10-1; D is perhaps TRBD1 (5 bases). With 4 bases removed from V and 4 bases from J, the gap between germline ends came to 7 bases. The CDR3 covers 12 residues. CDR1 and CDR2 (germline): WNHNN, SYGVQD (reference sequence). Here the CDR3 DNA reads TGCGCCAGCAGTGCGGGGGGCACTGAAGCTTTCTTT. As protein: CASSAGGTEAFF.